This entry lists 32 T cell receptor beta chains sequenced from one sample in a study of OX40 agonist ivuxolimab in advanced cancers. The library was built by means of the immunoSEQ multiplex PCR assay. As stored in TCRdb, this immuneACCESS dataset retains in-frame rearrangements with V and J assigned. A fraction of the clones does not appear; measured against another copy, unresolved V genes explain less than half of the discrepancy, and the remainder lacks a known reason. The sample table records 11,000 to 15,000 clones; around 87% of these occur just once. Clones ranked in the top ten supply roughly 7% of the sample. This specimen consisted of CD4+ or CD8+ T cells sorted from blood, obtained in a trial of the OX40 agonist ivuxolimab. Receptors were obtained from an adult with an advanced solid tumor such as melanoma, head and neck, liver or kidney cancer.

V and J are TRBV6-5 and TRBJ1-5; 7 positions agree with TRBD1. Germline V CDR1 and CDR2: MNHEY, SVGAGI. The CDR3 contains 12 residues. After removal of 10 bases from V and 6 bases from J, the junction contained 6 bases not matched to a gene. For the CDR3, the DNA is TGTGCCACCGTGCAGGGGGGTCAGCCCCAGCATTTT. Residues: CATVQGGQPQHF.

This chain connects TRBV7-2 to TRBJ2-5; a weak D match, TRBD2 (5 bases). CDR3 size: 14 residues. CDR1 is SGHTA and CDR2 is FQGNSA in the germline V gene. The V and J ends lost 5 bases and 2 bases respectively, with 12 bases between them. Here the CDR3 DNA reads TGTGCCAGCAGCCCTAGCCGAACGCAAGAGACCCAGTACTTC. This codes for CASSPSRTQETQYF.

This CDR3 reads CASSFPSALLGTLGYEQYF. The CDR3 coding sequence is TGTGCCAGCAGCTTCCCCTCCGCTTTACTTGGAACCCTCGGCTACGAGCAGTACTTC. The J gene is TRBJ2-5, the V gene TRBV7-9; D is ambiguous. The J call may be wrong; the DNA end is better matched by TRBJ2-7. Per germline, CDR1 SEHNR and CDR2 FQNEAQ (reference sequence). CDR3 length equals 19 residues.

The V and J genes are TRBV5-1 and TRBJ2-5; 13 bases map to TRBD2. The J segment lost 1 base and the V segment lost 2 bases, leaving 2 bases of the junction unmatched. The CDR3 consists of 16 residues. Germline-derived CDR1 and CDR2 are SGHRS and YFSETQ. DNA for the CDR3: TGCGCCAGCAGCTTTACTAGCGGGGGGGTCCAAGAGACCCAGTACTTC. Its protein product is CASSFTSGGVQETQYF.

The chain combines TRBV6-1 with TRBJ1-2; possible D gene TRBD1, 6 bases. This CDR3 contains 15 residues. Germline assignment: CDR1 MNHNS and CDR2 SASEGT. Trimming stripped 6 bases from V and 0 bases from J, with 14 bases between. Here the CDR3 DNA reads TGTGCCAGCAGCCAGACAGGCCGGGCTAACTATGGCTACACCTTC. This codes for CASSQTGRANYGYTF.

The chain recombines TRBV2 with TRBJ2-5; 11 bases fit TRBD2. Germline V gene lookup returns CDR1 SNHLY and CDR2 FYNNEI. The CDR3 extends over 15 amino acids. The junction had 5 bases not matched to a gene; V was cut back by 4 bases and J by 4 bases. The CDR3 bases are TGTGCCAGCAGTGGGCAAGGGACTAGCGGAGAGACCCAGTACTTC. Translation: CASSGQGTSGETQYF.

In regard to this clone: This sample also contains other DNA sequences that code for the same CDR3. This chain uses TRBV5-1 with TRBJ2-4; 14 nucleotides line up with TRBD2. Germline CDR1 is SGHRS and CDR2 is YFSETQ. CDR3 length: 16 amino acids. V shed 4 bases, J shed 8 bases, and the junction held 8 bases outside the gene matches. CDR3 protein: CASSGTSGGAWDIQYF. In DNA, the CDR3 is TGCGCCAGCAGCGGGACTAGCGGGGGTGCGTGGGACATTCAGTACTTC.

The rearrangement uses TRBV6-1 and TRBJ1-5; maybe TRBD1 (5 bases). V dropped 7 bases and J dropped 4 bases, with 14 bases sitting between them. The CDR3 contains 14 residues. CDR1 and CDR2 (germline): MNHNS, SASEGT. CDR3 in DNA: TGTGCCAGCAACAGCAGGGAAAAGAATCAGCCCCAGCATTTT. Translating it yields CASNSREKNQPQHF.

The J gene is TRBJ2-1, the V gene TRBV6-1; D possibly corresponds to TRBD2 (5 bases). Germline V gene data show CDR1 as MNHNS and CDR2 as SASEGT. Trimming pared 2 bases from V and 7 bases from J, leaving 18 bases between. The CDR3 loop spans 16 amino acids. DNA of the CDR3: TGTGCCAGCAGTGAACGGACGGGGATAACGAGGAATGAGCAGTTCTTC. Its translation is CASSERTGITRNEQFF.

As DNA, the CDR3 is TGCGCCAGCAGCTTCGACAGGGAGAATGAAAAACTGTTTTTT. Translating it yields CASSFDRENEKLFF. V gene TRBV5-1 combines with J gene TRBJ1-4, with 7 bases matching TRBD1. CDR3 length equals 14 residues. V was clipped by 2 bases and J by 5 bases; unmatched bases: 3. Germline V gene sequence: CDR1 SGHRS, CDR2 YFSETQ.

This rearrangement joins TRBV19 to TRBJ2-5; TRBD1 matches 12 bases. J gave up 5 bases and V 8 bases, and 0 bases lay outside the gene matches. CDR1 is LNHDA, CDR2 SQIVND, per germline (reference sequence). The CDR3 length is 12 residues. This chain's CDR3 is CASGTGGETQYF. CDR3 nucleotide sequence: TGTGCCAGTGGGACAGGGGGCGAGACCCAGTACTTC. Based on the CDR3 plus reference TRBV19 and TRBJ2-5, the full variable domain is DGGITQSPKYLFRKEGQNVTLSCEQNLNHDAMYWYRQDPGQGLRLIYYSQIVNDFQKGDIAEGYSVSREKKESFPLTVTSAQKNPTAFYLCASGTGGETQYFGPGTRLLVL.

This clone was counted a single time. This chain joins TRBV11-3 and TRBJ1-5, with D unresolved. The CDR3 is 13 residues long. From germline, CDR1 is SGHNT and CDR2 YENEEA. V lost 5 bases and J lost 6, with 11 bases in between. As DNA, the CDR3 is TGTGCCAGCAGCCTCTCAGGACCTCAGCCCCAGCATTTT. Amino acids: CASSLSGPQPQHF.

The chain employs TRBV14 and TRBJ2-3; D not resolved. The CDR3 spans 15 residues. Trimming removed 0 bases at V and 4 bases at J, with 11 bases between. CDR1 is SGHDN and CDR2 is FVKESK in the germline V gene. Here the CDR3 DNA reads TGTGCCAGCAGCCAAGATCTAGGCAGACCAGATACGCAGTATTTT. Translating it yields CASSQDLGRPDTQYF.

This clone was detected a few times. The CDR3 sequence: CASSHGGSGANVLTF. The CDR3, as DNA: TGTGCCAGTAGTCACGGCGGCTCTGGGGCCAACGTCCTGACTTTC. The chain links TRBV19 to TRBJ2-6; D is undetermined. The V and J ends lost 5 bases and 0 bases respectively, with 8 bases between them. There are 15 residues in the CDR3. CDR1 and CDR2 (germline): LNHDA, SQIVND (reference sequence). The entire variable domain, with the rest obtained from reference TRBV19 and TRBJ2-6, is as follows: DGGITQSPKYLFRKEGQNVTLSCEQNLNHDAMYWYRQDPGQGLRLIYYSQIVNDFQKGDIAEGYSVSREKKESFPLTVTSAQKNPTAFYLCASSHGGSGANVLTFGAGSRLTVL.

The chain uses TRBV5-1 and TRBJ2-7, with D uncertain. Germline assignment: CDR1 SGHRS and CDR2 YFSETQ. V dropped 0 bases and J dropped 6 bases, with 16 bases sitting between them. The CDR3 length is 15 residues. CDR3 in amino acids: CASSLVDPRMGEQYF. Written as DNA, the CDR3 is TGCGCCAGCAGCTTGGTTGACCCAAGGATGGGCGAGCAGTACTTC.

This chain connects TRBV7-2 to TRBJ1-2; TRBD1 matches at 11 bases. This CDR3 spans 18 amino acids. J lost 0 bases, V lost 1 base, and 7 bases had no gene match. The germline V gene has CDR1 SGHTA and CDR2 FQGNSA. The CDR3 region has the DNA TGTGCCAGCAGCTTAGTTTCTGGACAGGGGGCGGCTAACTATGGCTACACCTTC. Protein sequence: CASSLVSGQGAANYGYTF.

The CDR3 loop reads CASSQEGTVFGYTF. CDR3 sequence (DNA): TGCGCCAGCAGCCAAGAGGGGACAGTCTTTGGCTACACCTTC. The chain has TRBV4-1 and TRBJ1-2, with 7 bases aligning to TRBD1. CDR3 size: 14 residues. With V trimmed by 0 bases and J by 7 bases, 5 bases remained unmatched. Looked up from germline, CDR1 is MGHRA and CDR2 is YSYEKL.

This clone was observed a single time. The chain employs TRBV21-1 and TRBJ2-7; TRBD2, as called in the table, went unchecked against the DNA. TRBV21-1 is recorded as a pseudogene. The CDR3 spans 18 residues. CDR3 in amino acids: CASSKGGCGGARSYEQYF. As DNA, the CDR3 is TGTGCCAGCAGCAAAGGAGGCTGCGGGGGGGCACGGTCCTACGAGCAGTACTTC.

This clone was detected once. A junction boundary mismatches the germline segment, possibly from a read error. The chain carries TRBV7-7 and TRBJ2-2; a possible D gene is TRBD2 (5 bases). The CDR3 length is 14 residues. Germline values: CDR1 SSHAT, CDR2 FNYEAQ (reference sequence). CDR3 amino acids: CASSLAFATGELFF. In DNA form, the CDR3 reads TGTGCTAGCAGCTTAGCGTTTGCCACCGGGGAGCTGTTTTTT.

The sample holds one count of this clone. The J gene is TRBJ2-5, the V gene TRBV27; D unresolved. V was cut by 5 bases and J by 2 bases, with 9 bases left in between. This CDR3 is built from 13 residues. CDR1 MNHEY and CDR2 SMNVEV come from the germline V gene (reference sequence). The CDR3 loop reads CASSPTPQETQYF. The CDR3 DNA reads as TGTGCCAGCAGTCCGACCCCGCAAGAGACCCAGTACTTC.

V gene TRBV4-3 combines with J gene TRBJ2-2, with a possible D match to TRBD1 (6 bases). Germline V gene data show CDR1 as LGHNA and CDR2 as YSLEER. The CDR3 spans 15 residues. V lost 0 bases and J lost 4, with 9 bases in between. CDR3: CASSQERGGTGELFF. The CDR3, as DNA: TGCGCCAGCAGCCAAGAGCGAGGGGGCACCGGGGAGCTGTTTTTT.

The V and J genes are TRBV7-8 and TRBJ2-3; the D is unclear. The CDR3 runs to 15 residues. The V gene lost 3 bases and the J gene lost 0 bases, with 10 bases spanning the gap. The germline gives CDR1 SGHVS, CDR2 FQNEAQ. CDR3 loop: CASSFPGGSTDTQYF. Written as DNA, the CDR3 is TGTGCCAGCAGCTTCCCAGGCGGAAGCACAGATACGCAGTATTTT.

The chain links TRBV18 to TRBJ2-1, with D uncertain. V was trimmed by 3 bases and J by 10 bases, leaving 13 bases between them. Germline loops: CDR1 KGHSH, CDR2 LQKENI. The CDR3 is 13 residues long. Here the CDR3 reads CASSPRPGEEQFF. In DNA, the CDR3 is TGTGCCAGCTCACCGCGCCCAGGAGAGGAGCAGTTCTTC.

The chain employs TRBV11-2 and TRBJ1-3, with no clear D. CDR1 and CDR2 from the germline V gene are SGHAT and FQNNGV. The CDR3 spans 15 residues. Trimming stripped 1 base from V and 3 bases from J, with 10 bases between. The CDR3: CASSLVVGFGNTIYF. In nucleotides, the CDR3 is TGTGCCAGCAGCTTAGTAGTCGGGTTTGGAAACACCATATATTTT.

This chain uses TRBV11-2 with TRBJ1-2, with a tentative D call TRBD1 (5 bases). Per the germline V gene, CDR1 is SGHAT and CDR2 is FQNNGV. The CDR3 spans 12 residues. Trimming shortened V by 5 bases and J by 8 bases, and 12 bases separated the two germline ends. The CDR3 sequence is CASSLGRDGYTF. The CDR3 DNA reads TGTGCCAGCAGCCTAGGGCGGGACGGCTACACCTTC.

This clone was counted a single time. The chain has TRBV9 and TRBJ2-1; 9 nucleotides match TRBD1. The germline gives CDR1 SGDLS, CDR2 YYNGEE. V lost 4 bases and J lost 8; bases outside the gene matches: 10. The CDR3 is made up of 15 amino acids. CDR3 bases: TGTGCCAGCAGCCCGCGGACAGGGGAGGATGATGAGCAGTTCTTC. Its protein is CASSPRTGEDDEQFF.

The V gene is TRBV27, the J gene TRBJ1-1, with D possibly TRBD1 on 5 matching bases. The CDR3 covers 14 residues. Trimming stripped 6 bases from V and 0 bases from J, with 11 bases between. Germline CDR1 is MNHEY and CDR2 is SMNVEV (reference sequence). In DNA form, the CDR3 reads TGTGCCAGCAGGTTCCAGGGATTGAACACTGAAGCTTTCTTT. Translated: CASRFQGLNTEAFF.

This chain connects TRBV25-1 to TRBJ1-1; possible D gene TRBD1, 5 bases. Germline lookup yields CDR1 MGHDK and CDR2 SYGVNS. The V end lost 1 base, the J end lost 3 bases, and 21 bases lay between the germline ends. The CDR3 length is 18 residues. CDR3 nucleotide sequence: TGTGCCAGCAGTGAATGGCTCCCCGGGGCCTCACGGGACACTGAAGCTTTCTTT. Protein product: CASSEWLPGASRDTEAFF.

This chain joins TRBV5-1 and TRBJ2-7; 9 bases are a match to TRBD1. V trimming: 5 bases; J trimming: 4 bases; junction bases outside the gene matches: 7. Germline V gene data show CDR1 as SGHRS and CDR2 as YFSETQ. This CDR3 contains 14 residues. Here the CDR3 reads CASRSRDRVYEQYF. The CDR3 DNA sequence: TGCGCCAGCAGATCTAGGGACAGGGTTTACGAGCAGTACTTC. Filled out from reference TRBV5-1 and TRBJ2-7, the complete variable domain reads KAGVTQTPRYLIKTRGQQVTLSCSPISGHRSVSWYQQTPGQGLQFLFEYFSETQRNKGNFPGRFSGRQFSNSRSEMNVSTLELGDSALYLCASRSRDRVYEQYFGPGTRLTVT.

The chain couples TRBV2 to TRBJ2-3; 7 bases agree with TRBD1. Germline CDR1 SNHLY, CDR2 FYNNEI. The CDR3 extends over 16 amino acids. Trimming removed 4 bases from V and 5 bases from J; junction bases left unmatched: 12. CDR3 residues: CASSGSRGLSGDTQYF. In DNA form, the CDR3 reads TGTGCCAGCAGTGGTTCGAGGGGGCTCAGTGGAGATACGCAGTATTTT. Variable domain in full (rest from reference TRBV2 and TRBJ2-3): EPEVTQTPSHQVTQMGQEVILRCVPISNHLYFYWYRQILGQKVEFLVSFYNNEISEKSEIFDDQFSVERPDGSNFTLKIRSTKLEDSAMYFCASSGSRGLSGDTQYFGPGTRLTVL.

The chain joins TRBV10-2 to TRBJ1-2, with no clear D. V was shortened by 2 bases and J by 8 bases, with 12 bases between the two germline ends. Germline V CDR1 and CDR2: WSHSY, SAAADI. CDR3 length: 13 amino acids. Here the CDR3 DNA reads TGCGCCAGCAGTGAGATGGCAGGTAGCGGCTACACCTTC. Translated: CASSEMAGSGYTF.

This clone was found once. The J gene is TRBJ2-3, the V gene TRBV5-6, with D perhaps TRBD1 (6 bases). Trimming cost V 4 bases and J 2 bases, with 17 bases left between them. Germline V gene lookup returns CDR1 SGHDT and CDR2 YYEEEE. The CDR3 length is 16 residues. The CDR3 nucleotides read TGTGCCAGCAGCCCTAGACAGGCATTTGTCACAGATACGCAGTATTTT. Translation gives CASSPRQAFVTDTQYF.